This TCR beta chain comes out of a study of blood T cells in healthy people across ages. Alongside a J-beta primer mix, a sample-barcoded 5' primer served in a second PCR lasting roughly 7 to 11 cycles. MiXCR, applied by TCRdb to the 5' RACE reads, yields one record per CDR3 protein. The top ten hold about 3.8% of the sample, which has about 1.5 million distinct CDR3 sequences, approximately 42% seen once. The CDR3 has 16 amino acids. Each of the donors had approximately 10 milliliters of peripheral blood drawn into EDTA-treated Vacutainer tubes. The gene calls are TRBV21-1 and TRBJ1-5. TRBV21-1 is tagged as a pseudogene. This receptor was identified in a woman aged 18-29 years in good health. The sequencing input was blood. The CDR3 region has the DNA TGTGCCAGCAGCAAAATCCCCGTTGTGTGCAATCAGCCCCAGCATTTT. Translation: CASSKIPVVCNQPQHF.